The 21 T cell receptor beta chains below come from one sample, sequenced in a study of CD8 T cells in ankylosing spondylitis. TCRdb called the 5' RACE reads again in MiXCR, with one record for every CDR3 protein. The profile shows some 130,000 distinct CDR3 sequences, more than 7% of them singletons. Input material: synovial fluid, either unsorted or a sorted T cell fraction (not recorded which). Every receptor here comes from a male donor with ankylosing spondylitis.

The sample holds many counts of this clonotype. The chain has TRBV5-1 and TRBJ2-7; D is undetermined. Per the germline V gene, CDR1 is SGHRS and CDR2 is YFSETQ. The CDR3 length is 13 residues. Trimming took 4 bases from V and 5 from J, leaving 13 bases between them. As DNA, the CDR3 is TGCGCCAGCAGCCTACCGGGTCCGGACGAGCAGTACTTC. This codes for CASSLPGPDEQYF. Combining the CDR3 with reference TRBV5-1 and TRBJ2-7 gives the whole variable domain KAGVTQTPRYLIKTRGQQVTLSCSPISGHRSVSWYQQTPGQGLQFLFEYFSETQRNKGNFPGRFSGRQFSNSRSEMNVSTLELGDSALYLCASSLPGPDEQYFGPGTRLTVT.

Many counts were recorded for this clonotype. The DNA of the CDR3 is TGCAGTGCTTGGGACAGCGGTTACGAGCAGTACTTC. Encoded protein: CSAWDSGYEQYF. The V and J genes are TRBV20-1 and TRBJ2-7; TRBD1 agrees at 7 bases. The CDR3 is 12 amino acids. From germline, CDR1 is DFQATT and CDR2 SNEGSKA (reference sequence). J gave up 4 bases and V 5 bases, and 5 bases lay outside the gene matches.

This clonotype was recorded many times. The chain employs TRBV5-1 and TRBJ2-7; 8 nucleotides agree with TRBD2. Per germline, CDR1 SGHRS and CDR2 YFSETQ. The CDR3 contains 14 residues. The V gene end was trimmed by 4 bases and the J gene end by 9 bases; junction bases not matched to a gene: 12. CDR3 sequence reads: CASSEPAAGAGQYF. CDR3 DNA sequence: TGCGCCAGCAGCGAACCGGCAGCGGGAGCCGGGCAGTACTTC.

This clonotype was seen a few times. The V gene is TRBV20-1, the J gene TRBJ2-3; no definite D call. CDR3 length: 14 residues. CDR1 is DFQATT and CDR2 is SNEGSKA in the germline V gene (reference sequence). The V end was cut by 0 bases, the J end by 0 bases, with 7 bases between. DNA for the CDR3: TGCAGTGCTAGAGATCCGGCTAGCACAGATACGCAGTATTTT. Its protein product is CSARDPASTDTQYF.

This clonotype was seen at least ten times. The chain is built from TRBV20-1 and TRBJ1-6; D unresolved. In germline, CDR1 is DFQATT, CDR2 SNEGSKA (reference sequence). The CDR3 contains 13 residues. V was clipped by 0 bases and J by 9 bases, with 9 bases between them. The CDR3 sequence: CSARDHRASPLHF. The CDR3, as DNA: TGCAGTGCTAGAGATCATAGGGCTTCACCCCTCCACTTT.

In its sample, this clonotype was seen many times. The V gene is TRBV20-1, the J gene TRBJ1-2, with no clear D. Looked up from germline, CDR1 is DFQATT and CDR2 is SNEGSKA (reference sequence). The CDR3 is 13 amino acids. The germline V and J ends were trimmed by 6 bases and 5 bases, with 16 bases remaining between them. DNA for the CDR3: TGCAGTGCCCTCGACGGCTTGAGGTATGGCTACACCTTC. Translating gives CSALDGLRYGYTF.

The sample holds many counts of this clonotype. The CDR3 DNA reads TGTGCCAGCGAGGACCCCTTCAGTTCCTACGAGCAGTACTTC. Its translation is CASEDPFSSYEQYF. V gene TRBV6-1 combines with J gene TRBJ2-7; D uncertain. Trimming removed 8 bases at V and 1 base at J, with 15 bases between. The CDR3 consists of 14 residues. The germline gives CDR1 MNHNS, CDR2 SASEGT.

This clonotype showed up many times. The CDR3 loop reads CASSQHSSGRGEQFF. The DNA for the CDR3 is TGCGCCAGCAGCCAACACTCTAGCGGGAGGGGTGAGCAGTTCTTC. The chain recombines TRBV5-1 with TRBJ2-1; 12 nucleotides line up with TRBD2. With V trimmed by 4 bases and J by 9 bases, 8 bases remained unmatched. The CDR3 covers 15 residues. Germline loops: CDR1 SGHRS, CDR2 YFSETQ. Full variable domain (rest looked up from reference TRBV5-1 and TRBJ2-1): KAGVTQTPRYLIKTRGQQVTLSCSPISGHRSVSWYQQTPGQGLQFLFEYFSETQRNKGNFPGRFSGRQFSNSRSEMNVSTLELGDSALYLCASSQHSSGRGEQFFGPGTRLTVL.

A single count supports this clonotype. A read error may account for a junction end that differs from germline. The chain has TRBV7-9 and TRBJ2-5; D is ambiguous. The CDR3 totals 14 residues. The germline CDR1 and CDR2 sequences are SEHNR and FQNEAQ (reference sequence). The CDR3 nucleotides are TGTGCCAACAGCTTAGCCACGCCAGAAGGGACCCAGTACTTC. Translating it yields CANSLATPEGTQYF.

This clonotype was observed many times. The V gene is TRBV29-1, the J gene TRBJ2-3, with 8 bases matching TRBD1. CDR1 is SQVTM, CDR2 ANQGSEA, per germline. This CDR3 spans 14 amino acids. Trimming cost V 3 bases and J 1 base; bases outside gene matches: 3. The CDR3 is CSVEGGQGTDTQYF. DNA of the CDR3: TGCAGCGTTGAGGGGGGACAGGGCACAGATACGCAGTATTTT.

The chain recombines TRBV9 with TRBJ2-1, with D possibly called TRBD1 or TRBD2 (6 bases each). The CDR3 spans 17 residues. Germline V CDR1 and CDR2: SGDLS, YYNGEE. Trimming removed 4 bases at V and 3 bases at J, with 20 bases between. Here the CDR3 DNA reads TGTGCCAGCAGCCCCGGTTGGGGGCTAGCGAACTACAATGAGCAGTTCTTC. Translated, it gives CASSPGWGLANYNEQFF.

Ten or more counts support this clonotype. The chain recombines TRBV5-4 with TRBJ2-1; D may be TRBD1 (5 bases). The CDR3 loop spans 14 amino acids. CDR1 and CDR2 from the germline V gene are SGHNT and YYREEE (reference sequence). With 2 bases removed from V and 12 bases from J, the gap between germline ends came to 18 bases. CDR3 nucleotide sequence: TGTGCCAGCAGCTTCGATTTAGACAGTTCAGGGCAGTTCTTC. This encodes CASSFDLDSSGQFF.

The sample holds a few counts of this clonotype. This chain connects TRBV2 to TRBJ1-2; unclear D gene. V gave up 7 bases and J gave up 0 bases, with 12 bases separating them. The CDR3 has 14 residues. The V gene's germline CDR1 is SNHLY and CDR2 FYNNEI. The CDR3: CASKRDGSNYGYTF. CDR3 nucleotide sequence: TGTGCCAGCAAGAGAGACGGATCTAACTATGGCTACACCTTC.

This clonotype has a count of ten or more. The V call is TRBV5-1, the J call TRBJ1-1; possibly TRBD1 for D (6 bases). The CDR3 length is 15 residues. Germline CDR1 and CDR2: SGHRS and YFSETQ. Trimming removed 0 bases from V and 4 bases from J, with 13 bases in between. CDR3 region: CASSLELQGRTEAFF. DNA of the CDR3: TGCGCCAGCAGCTTGGAGCTTCAGGGGCGCACTGAAGCTTTCTTT.

Points on this clonotype: A much larger clone is a single base away; this may be a read error. Because the CDR3 is missing its conserved closing phenylalanine or tryptophan, this is likely a read error. CDR3 region: CASSLGLAGYHEQYL. Written as DNA, the CDR3 is TGCGCCAGCAGCTTGGGACTAGCGGGATATCACGAGCAGTACCTC. This chain links TRBV5-1 with TRBJ2-7, with 11 bases lining up with TRBD2. The V gene's germline CDR1 is SGHRS and CDR2 YFSETQ. The CDR3 spans 15 residues. V was pared by 0 bases and J by 5 bases, with 4 bases of the junction left unmatched.

In this sample, this clonotype turned up many times. V is TRBV20-1 and J is TRBJ2-1; 11 nucleotides match TRBD1. Per the germline V gene, CDR1 is DFQATT and CDR2 is SNEGSKA (reference sequence). The V and J ends lost 5 bases and 15 bases, in that order; junction bases with no gene match: 9. This CDR3 contains 12 residues. In nucleotides, the CDR3 is TGCAGTGCTCCCCGGGACAGGGGGAATCCGTTCTTC. Its protein product is CSAPRDRGNPFF.

This clonotype was found many times. This chain connects TRBV5-1 to TRBJ1-4, with D maybe TRBD1 (5 bases). Germline CDR1 and CDR2: SGHRS and YFSETQ. The V end lost 1 base, the J end lost 4 bases, and 14 bases lay between the germline ends. The CDR3 length is 16 residues. The CDR3 nucleotides read TGCGCCAGCAGCTTGATTCCAGGGTCGAGTAATGAAAAACTGTTTTTT. Amino acid sequence: CASSLIPGSSNEKLFF.

This clonotype was counted a few times. J is TRBJ2-4 and V is TRBV20-1; TRBD2 matches at 7 bases. The trim removed 5 bases at V and 5 bases at J, leaving 9 bases unmatched. CDR1 and CDR2 (germline): DFQATT, SNEGSKA (reference sequence). The CDR3 is 14 residues long. CDR3 nucleotide sequence: TGCAGTGCTTTGCCGGGACTACCCCAAAACATTCAGTACTTC. Its translation is CSALPGLPQNIQYF.

The table lists this clonotype with a few counts. The genes are TRBV12-5 and TRBJ2-1; 10 bases are shared with TRBD2. Trimming at V came to 4 bases and at J to 4 bases, leaving 10 bases not matched to a gene. This CDR3 has 17 amino acids. Germline assignment: CDR1 LGHNT and CDR2 FRNRAP. The CDR3 here is CASGSGLAGVTYNEQFF. The CDR3 nucleotides are TGTGCTAGTGGTTCTGGTCTAGCGGGAGTGACATACAATGAGCAGTTCTTC.

The rearrangement joins TRBV20-1 to TRBJ1-2; D gene ambiguous. The V gene's germline CDR1 is DFQATT and CDR2 SNEGSKA (reference sequence). This CDR3 region has 13 residues. V lost 0 bases, J lost 8 bases, and 13 bases lay in between. CDR3 DNA: TGCAGTGCTAGAGATCACTCTCCCCGGGGCTACACCTTC. It is translated as CSARDHSPRGYTF.

This clonotype was found many times. The chain carries TRBV12-3 or TRBV12-4 and TRBJ2-7; 10 nucleotides agree with TRBD1. CDR3 length: 14 residues. V trimming: 5 bases; J trimming: 3 bases; junction bases outside the gene matches: 4. The CDR3 region has the DNA TGTGCCAGCAGTGTGGGACAGGGGATCTACGAGCAGTACTTC. Translation gives CASSVGQGIYEQYF.